What follows describes a single T cell receptor beta chain. Its antigen is still unknown. The data were obtained in a study of T cell responses to AZD1222 COVID-19 vaccine. General study points: Recipients of two AZD1222 doses showed rising Spike-specific TCR breadth and depth. Just five to seven people given AZD1222 tested seropositive at baseline. Most donors were white British and more were female, and clonal diversity was possibly underestimated.

In germline, CDR1 is SGHTA, CDR2 FQGNSA. Trimming took off 2 bases at V and 3 bases at J, with 2 bases between the two ends. The CDR3 sequence is 11 residues long. TCRdb's table, derived via immunoSEQ multiplex PCR, lists solely in-frame clones and lacks some. The table includes over 75,000 clones, 75% to 90% detected once. Whether given at about 4 or about 12 weeks, second doses were pooled. This specimen was peripheral blood, taken 28 days after the second AZD1222 dose. The sequence was obtained from an adult who received the AZD1222 COVID-19 vaccine. The chain joins TRBV7-2 to TRBJ2-7; D call uncertain. The CDR3 protein is CASSLNYEQYF. The CDR3 DNA reads TGTGCCAGCAGCTTAAACTACGAGCAGTACTTC. Using reference TRBV7-2 and TRBJ2-7 for the parts outside the CDR3, the full variable domain is GAGVSQSPSNKVTEKGKDVELRCDPISGHTALYWYRQSLGQGLEFLIYFQGNSAPDKSGLPSDRFSAERTGGSVSTLTIQRTQQEDSAVYLCASSLNYEQYFGPGTRLTVT.